Reported below is one T cell receptor (beta chain). The data originate from a study of blood T cell repertoires in COVID-19. Study background: From the United States, Italy and Spain came samples of acute and convalescent COVID-19. PBMCs, B-cell-depleted T cells, or T cells were the source of the cDNA or gDNA that made up the material.

Authors' analysis steps: Reference gene primer amplification yielded estimated nucleated cell counts. This table comes from immunoSEQ multiplex PCR, and its TCRdb copy is limited to in-frame clones, with some not included. The DNA was the basis for D and trimming; V, J and clone size are from that table. The repertoire holds 150,000 to 180,000 clones, with less than 95% as singletons. V lost 0 bases and J lost 3, with 11 bases in between. The CDR3 runs 15 residues. Germline-derived CDR1 and CDR2 are SGHKS and YYEKEE (reference sequence). The source is a man aged 45-60 years with acute or convalescent COVID-19. The chain combines TRBV5-5 with TRBJ2-3; a possible D gene is TRBD2 (5 bases). Specimen: peripheral blood. CDR3: CASSLANRGTDTQYF. DNA for the CDR3: TGTGCCAGCAGCTTGGCCAACCGGGGTACAGATACGCAGTATTTT.